These 2 T cell receptor beta chains were all obtained from the same sample, sequenced in a study of blood T cell repertoires in COVID-19. The repertoire was sequenced with immunoSEQ multiplex PCR; TCRdb's copy has only in-frame clones and lacks some. The profile covers nearly 95,000 clones, with just under 80% appearing a single time and around 15% taken by the ten largest. Specimen: peripheral blood. These TCRs come from a human donor in a cohort sampled during active COVID-19.

The chain links TRBV7-8 to TRBJ2-1, with 7 nucleotides matching TRBD1. CDR3 size: 15 residues. The V and J ends lost 5 bases and 1 base, in that order; junction bases with no gene match: 5. The germline V gene encodes CDR1 SGHVS and CDR2 FQNEAQ. The CDR3 region has the DNA TGTGCCAGCAGCCCAGGACAGGATTCCTACAATGAGCAGTTCTTC. Amino acids: CASSPGQDSYNEQFF.

This clone has more than one count but fewer than ten. This chain links TRBV20-1 with TRBJ2-1; 7 nucleotides match TRBD2. CDR1 is DFQATT, CDR2 SNEGSKA, per germline (reference sequence). The CDR3 spans 15 residues. V trimming: 3 bases; J trimming: 4 bases; junction bases outside the gene matches: 9. CDR3 DNA sequence: TGCAGTGCTAGTGAAGCGGCAGCGGGGTACAATGAGCAGTTCTTC. Protein: CSASEAAAGYNEQFF.